The T cell receptor (beta chain) under discussion was sequenced for a study of T cell responses to AZD1222 COVID-19 vaccine. Study findings and constraints: Regions 160-218 and 743-854 held dominance among vaccine-associated CD4 TCRs, which spanned spike. A reported finding is that nearly half of spike-specific TCRs target unmutated variant regions. Repertoires were sampled only after the peak T cell response.

Some clones are missing from TCRdb's copy, which holds only in-frame ones; the method was immunoSEQ multiplex PCR. This sample has under 100,000 clones, with around 92% found just once. In regard to this clone: The target antigen is unknown.

This sequence originates from an adult in good health. The specimen comprised peripheral blood, sampled on day 0 of MenACWY control vaccination.

The CDR3 protein is CASSLYVGEYAPETQYF. The CDR3 DNA follows: TGTGCCAGCAGCTTATACGTGGGGGAATATGCGCCGGAGACCCAGTACTTC. V is TRBV5-4 and J is TRBJ2-5, with D perhaps being TRBD1 or TRBD2 (5 bases each). The V and J ends lost 2 bases and 5 bases respectively, with 22 bases between them. The germline V gene has CDR1 SGHNT and CDR2 YYREEE (reference sequence). The CDR3 runs 17 residues.